This T cell receptor beta chain was retrieved from a study of T cells in Graves' hyperthyroidism and ophthalmopathy. Together with thyroid ultrasound, orbital computed tomography, serum thyroxine and TRAb, clinical symptoms were used for diagnoses. RNA transcripts served as the template for amplifying TCR beta CDR3 regions. Using the HTBI primer set, a first-round RT-PCR was run on the TCR CDR3. In TCRdb, the multiplex PCR reads were re-called with MiXCR into one record per CDR3 protein. In the table there are about 520,000 distinct CDR3 sequences, about 20% of which are singletons. V was trimmed by 4 bases and J by 6 bases, leaving 13 bases between them. The CDR3 consists of 14 residues. Germline lookup yields CDR1 SGHRS and CDR2 YFSETQ. This clonotype was found many times.

This receptor was obtained from a man aged 18 to 29 with Graves' hyperthyroidism. The sequencing input was blood. This rearrangement joins TRBV5-1 to TRBJ2-2; TRBD2 might be the D (5 bases). CDR3 in DNA: TGCGCCAGCAGCCCCGTTGCGGAGGCCGGGGAGCTGTTTTTT. Its protein product is CASSPVAEAGELFF.